A single sample is the source of the 3 T cell receptor beta chains below, sequenced in a study of shared clonotypes between healthy human individuals. The method was immunoSEQ multiplex PCR; TCRdb's version includes in-frame clones alone and lacks a portion of them. The sample yields roughly 650,000 clones, more than 95% seen once. Sequenced: naive CD4+ T cells sorted from blood. The subset was: CD45RA+ positively selected. The receptors here all came from a woman aged 25 to 39 in good health.

CDR3 sequence: CASGGRVEQYF. CDR3 coding DNA: TGTGCCAGCGGCGGGAGGGTCGAGCAGTACTTC. This chain links TRBV7-2 with TRBJ2-7, with 9 bases fitting TRBD2. The germline gives CDR1 SGHTA, CDR2 FQGNSA. J was trimmed by 6 bases and V by 8 bases; bases with no gene match: 2. CDR3 size: 11 residues.

The gene calls are TRBV4-1 and TRBJ2-5, with TRBD1 matching over 9 bases. CDR1 and CDR2 (germline): MGHRA, YSYEKL. The CDR3 contains 18 residues. With 3 bases clipped from V and 7 bases from J, the junction kept 18 bases outside the gene matches. The CDR3 DNA follows: TGCGCCAGCAGCCACGACGATACTAAAACGACAGGGGGGGTGACCCAGTACTTC. It translates to CASSHDDTKTTGGVTQYF.

This rearrangement joins TRBV7-2 to TRBJ2-5, with D possibly matching TRBD2 (6 bases). With the DNA end fitting TRBJ2-7 better, the J assignment may be wrong. This CDR3 has 15 residues. In germline, CDR1 is SGHTA, CDR2 FQGNSA. CDR3 loop: CASSFGTGVTDEQYF. The DNA for the CDR3 is TGTGCCAGCAGCTTTGGGACGGGAGTTACCGACGAGCAGTACTTC.